This TCR beta chain was captured by sequencing in a study of CD8+ T cells in alopecia areata (dated by TCRdb to the late 2010s). Regarding the research as a whole: Treated patients were enrolled in an open-label pilot trial of oral tofacitinib, 5 to 10 mg twice daily, for moderate-to-severe alopecia areata. Patients stayed on tofacitinib for 6 to 18 months and then had 6 months of follow-up off drug so that delayed response and recurrence could be assessed. High-throughput TCRbeta sequencing was used to examine T cell clonal expansion in alopecia areata in both the C3H/HeJ mouse model and human patients. Human TCRbeta sequencing covered scalp tissue and sorted CD4+ and CD8+ peripheral blood T cells from patchy and totalis/universalis alopecia areata patients and healthy controls. Biopsies were taken from tofacitinib-treated patients at baseline and at 4 and 24 weeks of treatment, and a later scalp biopsy was taken in several of the tofacitinib-treated patients. Scalp clonality was compared across normal scalp (n=4), patchy alopecia areata scalp (n=8), and alopecia totalis/universalis scalp (n=8). The RNA source kit depended on sample type: the PAXgene miRNA kit for fixed scalp, the miRNeasy kit for PBMCs, and the RNeasy kit for mouse skin. Amplification of TCRbeta CDR3 regions was done by immunoSEQ multiplex PCR using 35 Vbeta forward primers and 13 Jbeta reverse primers.

The library was prepared using the immunoSEQ multiplex PCR assay. To provide template for TCR sequencing, every sample had RNA extracted and reverse transcribed into cDNA. First-strand cDNA was synthesized with SuperScript III using a 2:1 mix of oligo-dT and random hexamers. Amplification bias was assessed with a synthetic immune receptor repertoire, and residual bias was removed computationally. The paper's data handling went like this. Raw reads were preprocessed to remove errors, and CDR3 was defined according to IMGT conventions as the region from the conserved cysteine to phenylalanine. Clonality was computed as 1 minus the Shannon entropy, with the entropy normalized by log2 of the number of productive unique TCRs. Scalp TCRbeta sequences were cross-referenced with sorted blood CD4 and CD8 repertoires so that the CD4 or CD8 identity of scalp clones could be inferred. What TCRdb holds here is the immuneACCESS table cut down to in-frame rearrangements. Part of the clones is not present; checked against another copy, under half of the missing clones reflect an unresolved V gene, and the others are unexplained. That table is the source of V, J and clone size, and D and trimming were worked out from the DNA. The sample table lists some 110,000 clones, roughly two fifths of them with a count of one. The ten biggest clones cover approximately 3% of the sample.

Lesional scalp punch biopsies and peripheral blood were collected from alopecia areata patients. PBMCs were isolated by density centrifugation and stained for CD3, CD4 and CD8, and CD4+ and CD8+ T cells were sorted on a FACSAria. Study-wide conclusions, independent of this receptor: Unlike mouse skin, where gammadelta T cells dominate, normal human skin contains resident alphabeta T cells that get sequenced too, which complicates analysis of the scalp TCR repertoire. TCR sequences shared between patients were less clear than in mice, possibly partly because of HLA diversity in the patient population. Compared with normal scalp, lesional scalp, particularly in alopecia totalis/universalis, had higher clonality and more expanded CD8+ clones, which suggests antigenic drive.

From a lookup of the germline V gene, CDR1 and CDR2 are SNHLY and FYNNEI. V is shortened by 7 bases, J by 6 bases, and the region joining them spans 16 bases. The CDR3 holds 15 amino acids from the cysteine to the phenylalanine. The read is trimmed to its CDR3 DNA, 45 bases read in frame from base 1. To note about this clone: Its antigen remains undetermined. Per-nucleotide qualities are absent, and no much larger clonotype sits a single base away.

Specimen: CD4+ T cells sorted from blood. The clonotype comes from a human donor with alopecia areata. The chain employs TRBV2 and TRBJ1-6; the D gene is perhaps TRBD1, from 5 matching bases. In nucleotides, the sequence is TGTGCCAGCACCGACCCCCAGGGTCCTAATTCACCCCTCCACTTT. Its protein product is CASTDPQGPNSPLHF.